This is a list of T cell receptor beta chains from one sample in a study of blood T cell repertoires in COVID-19. The repertoire was sequenced with immunoSEQ multiplex PCR; TCRdb's copy has only in-frame clones and lacks some. The sample yields about 120,000 clones, 85% to 90% seen once. Sequenced sample: peripheral blood. The receptors shown here come from a man aged 55 to 70 with acute or convalescent COVID-19. CDR3s include the opening cysteine and the closing phenylalanine or tryptophan. Each record gives: CDR3 protein, CDR3 DNA, V gene, clone size, D gene, J gene. A D gene is named only where the DNA matches it firmly. Clone size is not always given. Where it is, it says once, few, many or a class for expanded clones.

CATSDTGREETQYF TGTGCCACCAGTGATACCGGGCGGGAAGAGACCCAGTACTTC TRBV24-1 . . TRBJ2-5
CASSPDRVDNEQFF TGCGCCAGCAGTCCCGACAGGGTGGACAATGAGCAGTTCTTC TRBV5-1 . TRBD1 TRBJ2-1
CASSSGLGSYEQYF TGTGCCAGCAGCTCGGGACTAGGGTCCTACGAGCAGTACTTC TRBV6-2/TRBV6-3 once TRBD2 TRBJ2-7
CASRPSGRAGEQYF TGTGCCAGTCGACCTAGCGGGAGGGCCGGCGAGCAGTACTTC TRBV19 . TRBD2 TRBJ2-7
CASSPDRSLNEKLFF TGTGCCAGCAGCCCTGACAGGAGCCTTAATGAAAAACTGTTTTTT TRBV7-2 . . TRBJ1-4
CASSQVTPGESHNEQFF TGTGCCAGCAGCCAAGTGACCCCAGGGGAATCCCACAATGAGCAGTTCTTC TRBV4-2 . . TRBJ2-1
CASNPGGYYGYTF TGTGCCAGCAACCCGGGGGGCTACTATGGCTACACCTTC TRBV7-2 once . TRBJ1-2
CASSPQGGQSYQPQHF TGTGCCAGCTCACCGCAAGGGGGACAGTCCTATCAGCCCCAGCATTTT TRBV18 . TRBD1 TRBJ1-5
CASSQRAGSGRAADTQYF TGTGCCAGCAGCCAACGAGCGGGTAGCGGGAGGGCCGCAGATACGCAGTATTTT TRBV27 . TRBD2 TRBJ2-3
CAISPGLAGEGNEQFF TGTGCCATCAGCCCAGGACTAGCGGGAGAAGGGAATGAGCAGTTCTTC TRBV10-3 few TRBD2 TRBJ2-1
CASRLGGMNTEAFF TGTGCCAGCAGGTTAGGGGGCATGAACACTGAAGCTTTCTTT TRBV6-5 . TRBD1 TRBJ1-1
CASTLPDRDGYTF TGTGCCAGTACTCTCCCAGACAGAGATGGCTACACCTTC TRBV19 . . TRBJ1-2
CASRTNREETQYF TGTGCCAGTAGGACGAACAGGGAAGAGACCCAGTACTTC TRBV19 . . TRBJ2-5
CASSLRTAPAYEQYF TGTGCCAGCAGTTTAAGGACAGCCCCGGCCTACGAGCAGTACTTC TRBV28 . . TRBJ2-7
CASSLRRGRDSPLHF TGTGCCAGCAGCTTACGGAGGGGACGAGATTCACCCCTCCACTTT TRBV13 . . TRBJ1-6
CASKLAGGTNTGELFF TGTGCCAGCAAGTTAGCGGGAGGAACGAACACCGGGGAGCTGTTTTTT TRBV7-9 . TRBD2 TRBJ2-2
CATSGGTSGQETQYF TGTGCCACCAGTGGTGGTACTAGCGGACAAGAGACCCAGTACTTC TRBV24-1 once TRBD2 TRBJ2-5
CSVAEFGDTEAFF TGCAGCGTGGCAGAGTTCGGGGACACTGAAGCTTTCTTT TRBV29-1 . . TRBJ1-1
CASSPVLGGMNTEAFF TGTGCCAGCAGCCCTGTCTTGGGGGGGATGAACACTGAAGCTTTCTTT TRBV7-6 . . TRBJ1-1
CASSRDRGGFGYTF TGCGCCAGCAGCAGGGACAGGGGGGGTTTTGGCTACACCTTC TRBV5-1 . TRBD1 TRBJ1-2
CASKTGWNQPQHF TGTGCCAGCAAGACAGGGTGGAATCAGCCCCAGCATTTT TRBV2 few TRBD1 TRBJ1-5
CASSLSRGAFF TGTGCCAGCAGCTTGAGCCGGGGGGCTTTCTTT TRBV11-2 . . TRBJ1-1
CASSLAGIETQYF TGTGCCAGCAGCTTAGCAGGGATCGAGACCCAGTACTTC TRBV11-2 . . TRBJ2-5
CASSPTGAKAFF TGTGCCAGCAGCCCCACAGGGGCAAAAGCTTTCTTT TRBV7-9 once TRBD1 TRBJ1-1
CASSPSQGSYEQYF TGTGCCAGCAGCCCCTCGCAGGGGTCCTACGAGCAGTACTTC TRBV27 . . TRBJ2-7
CASSPGQVAYEQYF TGTGCCAGCAGTCCCGGACAGGTAGCCTACGAGCAGTACTTC TRBV27 . TRBD1 TRBJ2-7
CASRGYTGGAYEQYF TGTGCCAGCAGAGGTTATACAGGGGGCGCCTACGAGCAGTACTTC TRBV28 . TRBD1 TRBJ2-7
CATATGQVFGTQYF TGTGCCACAGCAACGGGACAGGTTTTTGGTACGCAGTATTTT TRBV19 . TRBD1 TRBJ2-3
CASSIIESPLHF TGTGCCAGCAGTATTATAGAGTCACCCCTCCACTTT TRBV28 . . TRBJ1-6
CSVAPTGYSYEQYF TGCAGCGTTGCCCCGACAGGCTACTCCTACGAGCAGTACTTC TRBV29-1 . . TRBJ2-7
CASRQGTEAFF TGTGCCAGCAGGCAGGGCACTGAAGCTTTCTTT TRBV6-1 . . TRBJ1-1
CSASRLGSGAAYNEQFF TGCAGTGCTAGTAGATTGGGTAGCGGGGCTGCGTACAATGAGCAGTTCTTC TRBV20-1 . TRBD2 TRBJ2-1
CASSYSSARTGPYEQYF TGTGCCAGCAGTTACTCGAGTGCACGGACAGGCCCCTACGAGCAGTACTTC TRBV6-2/TRBV6-3 . TRBD1 TRBJ2-7
CASSLLAGAGNSPLHF TGTGCCAGCAGTTTATTGGCGGGGGCGGGGAATTCACCCCTCCACTTT TRBV27 . . TRBJ1-6
CAISPGDSPLHF TGTGCCATCAGTCCAGGGGATTCACCCCTCCACTTT TRBV10-3 . . TRBJ1-6
CASSAGGTGELFF TGTGCCAGCAGCGCCGGGGGGACCGGGGAGCTGTTTTTT TRBV5-4 . TRBD2 TRBJ2-2
CASRRDRDVDEQFF TGTGCCAGCCGTCGGGACAGGGATGTCGATGAGCAGTTCTTC TRBV6-5 . TRBD1 TRBJ2-1
CASSPWDRGTDTQYF TGTGCCAGCAGCCCATGGGACAGGGGGACAGATACGCAGTATTTT TRBV2 . TRBD1 TRBJ2-3
CASGGAPKETQYF TGTGCCAGCGGGGGGGCCCCCAAAGAGACCCAGTACTTC TRBV25-1 . . TRBJ2-5
CASSTYPPRDEAFF TGTGCCAGCAGTACTTATCCCCCCCGAGATGAAGCTTTCTTT TRBV27 . . TRBJ1-1
CASSLGVPPYGYTF TGTGCCAGCAGCTTGGGAGTTCCCCCCTATGGCTACACCTTC TRBV5-6 . . TRBJ1-2
CASSPQIESDTQYF TGTGCCAGCAGCCCCCAAATCGAGTCAGATACGCAGTATTTT TRBV9 . . TRBJ2-3
CASSLGTSPGNEQFF TGTGCCAGCAGCCTAGGGACATCCCCAGGCAATGAGCAGTTCTTC TRBV11-3 . . TRBJ2-1